This T cell receptor (beta chain) was recovered during a study of PD-1 blockade in classical Hodgkin lymphoma. Study details: Every 2 weeks, patients got 3 mg/kg intravenous nivolumab.

On this clone: The antigen remains undetermined.

Germline values: CDR1 LNHDA, CDR2 SQIVND (reference sequence). This CDR3 is built from 12 residues. V was clipped by 7 bases and J by 6 bases, with 12 bases between them. Relapse after autologous stem cell transplantation occurred in every patient, and brentuximab vedotin exposure varied. Best overall response was complete response, partial response or progressive disease in these relapsed/refractory classical Hodgkin lymphoma patients. General study points: In newly diagnosed patients, baseline TCR diversity was reportedly below that of healthy donors. CD8+ TCR diversity did not rise significantly by C4D1, unlike CD4+.

The method was immunoSEQ multiplex PCR; TCRdb's version includes in-frame clones alone and lacks a portion of them. The table has about 110,000 clones, roughly nine tenths seen once; the top ten hold just under 20%. This chain uses TRBV19 with TRBJ1-2; D unresolved. Material: peripheral blood mononuclear cells (PBMCs), obtained before the second cycle of nivolumab. The sequence was obtained from a human donor with classical Hodgkin lymphoma. In DNA form, the CDR3 reads TGTGCCAGTAACTCCCGCGGGAATGGCTACACCTTC. Its translation is CASNSRGNGYTF.